A single TCR beta chain is shown here with its context. Its antigen is undetermined. Relying on iRepertoire HTBI primers and Arm-PCR of CDR3 regions, the team built TCR beta libraries. MiXCR, applied by TCRdb to the multiplex PCR reads, yields one record per CDR3 protein. The data contain 500,000 to 800,000 distinct CDR3 sequences, approximately 29% of them seen just once; the ten biggest clones take up 40% to 55%. The record originates from a study of regulatory T cells in long-lasting Graves disease. Study at large: Positive TSH receptor antibodies alongside over 5 years of antithyroid drugs were what marked Graves' disease as persistent.

Regarding time point: persistent/refractory GD, antithyroid drugs over 5 years with positive TRAb. Following extraction of RNA from PBMCs, that RNA was used to make the TCR library. Study-wide results and limits: The study found persistent patients shared more public clonotypes (around 2,500) than new patients (around 1,000).

CDR3 length equals 14 residues. Trimming took 4 bases from V and 4 from J; bases not matched to a gene: 8. Germline CDR1 reads SGHRS; CDR2 reads YFSETQ. Sequencing was performed on peripheral blood mononuclear cells (PBMCs), taken when the disease was refractory, from a patient treated with antithyroid drugs. J is TRBJ2-7 and V is TRBV5-1, with TRBD1 matching 7 bases. The TCR sequence derives from a female donor with Graves disease. As DNA, the CDR3 is TGCGCCAGCAGCCTCCGACAGGGAAGATACGAGCAGTACTTC. It is translated as CASSLRQGRYEQYF. The full variable domain, in which reference TRBV5-1 and TRBJ2-7 provide the parts outside the CDR3, is KAGVTQTPRYLIKTRGQQVTLSCSPISGHRSVSWYQQTPGQGLQFLFEYFSETQRNKGNFPGRFSGRQFSNSRSEMNVSTLELGDSALYLCASSLRQGRYEQYFGPGTRLTVT.